This T cell receptor beta chain was sequenced in a study of T cells in Graves' hyperthyroidism and ophthalmopathy. General study results and limits: Model-based prediction identified ophthalmopathy a median 6.5 months prior to its onset.

The CDR3 is 12 residues long. Germline assignment: CDR1 DFQATT and CDR2 SNEGSKA (reference sequence). Trimming removed 5 bases from V and 0 bases from J, with 7 bases in between. Amplification yielded TCR beta CDR3 regions, with RNA transcripts as the source. Initially, a first-round RT-PCR of the TCR CDR3 employed the HTBI primer set. TCRdb redid the calling of the multiplex PCR reads with MiXCR, one entry per CDR3 protein. The table lists approximately 410,000 distinct CDR3 sequences, 14% to 15% of them singletons. Concerning this clonotype itself: Its antigen is unknown.

The origin of this receptor is a man younger than 35 with Graves' ophthalmopathy. The specimen sequenced was blood. The chain joins TRBV20-1 to TRBJ1-2; a weak D match, TRBD1 (6 bases). This CDR3 is CSARDTNYGYTF. The CDR3 bases are TGCAGTGCTCGGGACACTAACTATGGCTACACCTTC.